This paragraph reports one T cell receptor (beta chain). Its antigen is as yet unknown. The V and J ends lost 5 bases and 0 bases, in that order; junction bases with no gene match: 3. The CDR3 consists of 16 residues. Germline-derived CDR1 and CDR2 are SEHNR and FQNEAQ (reference sequence). This sample's time point: week 23, last vaccination. Every vaccine dose comprised 300 ug of mutant IDH1 20-mer peptide plus topical imiquimod. New WHO grade 3 or 4 astrocytomas that were IDH1-mutant and ATRX-lost occurred in the donors. The entry originates in a study of a mutant IDH1 vaccine in newly diagnosed glioma. Study details: Eight vaccine injections were given to patients in weeks 1, 3, 5, 7, 11, 15, 19 and 23. The first vaccination came 4-6 weeks after radiotherapy alone, or with temozolomide cycles.

Libraries were prepared by immunoSEQ multiplex PCR; TCRdb keeps only in-frame clonotypes and omits some of them. In the table there are tens of thousands of clones, roughly 80% of which are singletons. The genes are TRBV7-9 and TRBJ2-5, with 13 positions matching TRBD2. This TCR was sampled from a man aged 45-60 years with glioma. The sequencing used PBMCs, collected from a glioma patient whose treatment included an IDH1 peptide vaccine. The CDR3 DNA reads as TGTGCCAGCAGCCTGGGACTAGCGGGGAACCAAGAGACCCAGTACTTC. Translation gives CASSLGLAGNQETQYF.